These 10 T cell receptor beta chains were all obtained from the same sample, sequenced in a study of T cell responses to AZD1222 COVID-19 vaccine. The repertoire was sequenced with immunoSEQ multiplex PCR; TCRdb's copy has only in-frame clones and lacks some. Here the sample spans 45,000 to 65,000 clones, roughly 90% being singletons. This sample comprised peripheral blood, obtained 28 days after the second AZD1222 dose. These TCRs come from an adult who received the AZD1222 COVID-19 vaccine.

The CDR3 here is CASSAQFGQYTDTQYF. The DNA of the CDR3 is TGTGCCAGCAGCGCCCAATTCGGACAGTACACAGATACGCAGTATTTT. This chain uses TRBV16 with TRBJ2-3, with D perhaps matching TRBD1 (6 bases). The germline V gene has CDR1 KGHSY and CDR2 FQNENV. The CDR3 is 16 amino acids. V lost 5 bases, J lost 2 bases, and 17 bases lay in between.

The chain has TRBV11-1 and TRBJ2-7, with 11 bases matching TRBD2. CDR1 is SGHAT and CDR2 is FQDESV in the germline V gene (reference sequence). This CDR3 has 15 amino acids. With V trimmed by 5 bases and J by 3 bases, 6 bases remained unmatched. CDR3 amino acids: CASSAGTSGFYEQYF. Written as DNA, the CDR3 is TGTGCCAGCAGCGCCGGGACTAGCGGATTCTACGAGCAGTACTTC.

The CDR3 protein is CASSLAPSEQETQYF. In nucleotides, the CDR3 is TGTGCCAGCAGCTTAGCACCTAGCGAGCAAGAGACCCAGTACTTC. The rearrangement uses TRBV11-2 and TRBJ2-5, with D possibly being TRBD2 (6 bases). The CDR3 length is 15 residues. The V end was cut by 1 base, the J end by 2 bases, with 11 bases between. The V gene's germline CDR1 is SGHAT and CDR2 FQNNGV.

The V and J genes are TRBV28 and TRBJ2-5; D might be TRBD1 or TRBD2, each matching 6 bases. Germline CDR1 MDHEN, CDR2 SYDVKM. The CDR3 has 13 residues. The V and J ends lost 2 bases and 5 bases respectively, with 9 bases between them. The CDR3 is CASSLGGRETQYF. CDR3 nucleotide sequence: TGTGCCAGCAGTTTAGGGGGGCGGGAGACCCAGTACTTC.

This chain connects TRBV4-2 to TRBJ2-1; perhaps TRBD2 as D (5 bases). CDR1 and CDR2 from the germline V gene are LGHNA and YNFKEQ. Trimming removed 1 base from V and 8 bases from J, with 15 bases in between. The CDR3 consists of 15 residues. In DNA, the CDR3 is TGTGCCAGCAGCCAAGGAATTATGACGCGGGATGAGCAGTTCTTC. Its translation is CASSQGIMTRDEQFF.

The chain carries TRBV28 and TRBJ2-1; perhaps TRBD2 as D (5 bases). This CDR3 has 12 amino acids. Germline V gene lookup returns CDR1 MDHEN and CDR2 SYDVKM. V shed 5 bases and J shed 6 bases, with 8 bases lying between them. CDR3 in DNA: TGTGCCAGCAGTCGGACTCTCAATGAGCAGTTCTTC. As protein: CASSRTLNEQFF.

Here the CDR3 DNA reads TGCAGCGTTGAAGGAGGGCAGGGGAGCACTGAAGCTTTCTTT. Translating it yields CSVEGGQGSTEAFF. The chain combines TRBV29-1 with TRBJ1-1, with D perhaps matching TRBD1 (6 bases). This CDR3 has 14 amino acids. From germline, CDR1 is SQVTM and CDR2 ANQGSEA. Between the trimmed V and J ends, which lost 1 base and 4 bases, there was a span of 13 bases.

The chain recombines TRBV6-6 with TRBJ2-1; D is perhaps TRBD1 or TRBD2 (6 bases each). V was pared by 8 bases and J by 3 bases, with 14 bases between. The length of the CDR3 is 14 residues. CDR1 MNHNY and CDR2 SVGAGI come from the germline V gene (reference sequence). The CDR3 DNA is TGTGCCAGCGGTGCGGAGGGGGGCTACAATGAGCAGTTCTTC. Its protein is CASGAEGGYNEQFF.

This clone was detected only once. This rearrangement joins TRBV19 to TRBJ2-1; the D gene is possibly TRBD2 (6 bases). CDR1 is LNHDA, CDR2 SQIVND, per germline (reference sequence). The CDR3 extends over 18 amino acids. Trimming shortened V by 4 bases and J by 0 bases, and 19 bases separated the two germline ends. CDR3 nucleotide sequence: TGTGCCAGTAGTACCGTGGTATTTAGCGGTAGCTCCTACAATGAGCAGTTCTTC. Protein: CASSTVVFSGSSYNEQFF.

J is TRBJ2-1 and V is TRBV9, with 8 bases that match TRBD2. The ends lost 0 bases at V and 5 bases at J; junction bases unmatched: 28. The CDR3 loop spans 23 amino acids. The germline V gene encodes CDR1 SGDLS and CDR2 YYNGEE. The CDR3 here is CASSVATFTGGLGPTGGNNEQFF. In DNA form, the CDR3 reads TGTGCCAGCAGCGTAGCTACTTTTACCGGGGGACTAGGACCCACCGGAGGCAACAATGAGCAGTTCTTC.